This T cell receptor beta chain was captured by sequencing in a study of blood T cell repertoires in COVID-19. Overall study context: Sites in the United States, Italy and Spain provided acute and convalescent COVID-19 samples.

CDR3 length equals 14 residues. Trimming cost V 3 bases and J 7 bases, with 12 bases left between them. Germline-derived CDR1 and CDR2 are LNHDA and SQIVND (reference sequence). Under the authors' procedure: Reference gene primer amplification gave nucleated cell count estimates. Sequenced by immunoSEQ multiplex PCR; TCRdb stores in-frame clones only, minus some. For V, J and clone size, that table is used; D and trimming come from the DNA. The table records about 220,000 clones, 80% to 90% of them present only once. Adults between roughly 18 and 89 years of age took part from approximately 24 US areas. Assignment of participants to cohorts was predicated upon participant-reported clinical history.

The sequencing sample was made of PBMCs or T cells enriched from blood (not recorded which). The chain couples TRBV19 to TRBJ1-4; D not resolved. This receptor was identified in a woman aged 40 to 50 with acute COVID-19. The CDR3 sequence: CASSIPPSGEKLFF. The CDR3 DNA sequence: TGTGCCAGTAGTATCCCACCGAGCGGTGAAAAACTGTTTTTT.